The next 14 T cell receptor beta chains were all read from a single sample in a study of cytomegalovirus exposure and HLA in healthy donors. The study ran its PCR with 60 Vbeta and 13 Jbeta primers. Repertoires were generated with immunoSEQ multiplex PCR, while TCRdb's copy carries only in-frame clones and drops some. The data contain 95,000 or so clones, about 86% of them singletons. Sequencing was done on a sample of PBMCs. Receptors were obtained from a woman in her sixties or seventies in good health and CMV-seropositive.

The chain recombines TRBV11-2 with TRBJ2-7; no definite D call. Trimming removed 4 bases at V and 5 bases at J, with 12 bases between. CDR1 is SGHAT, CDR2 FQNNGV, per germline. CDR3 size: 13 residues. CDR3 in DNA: TGTGCCAGCAGCTCCTCGAGGTCCCACGAGCAGTACTTC. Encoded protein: CASSSSRSHEQYF.

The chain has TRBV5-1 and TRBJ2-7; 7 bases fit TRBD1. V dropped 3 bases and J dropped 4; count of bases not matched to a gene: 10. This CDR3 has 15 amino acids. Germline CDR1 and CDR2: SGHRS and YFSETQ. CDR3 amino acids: CASSSPRGSPYEQYF. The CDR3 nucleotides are TGCGCCAGCAGCTCCCCCAGGGGGAGTCCTTACGAGCAGTACTTC.

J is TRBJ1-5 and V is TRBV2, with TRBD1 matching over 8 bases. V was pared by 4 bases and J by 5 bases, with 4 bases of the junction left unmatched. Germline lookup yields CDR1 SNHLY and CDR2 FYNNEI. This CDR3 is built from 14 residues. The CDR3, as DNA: TGTGCCAGCAGTGGCGACAGGGGATATCAGCCCCAGCATTTT. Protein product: CASSGDRGYQPQHF.

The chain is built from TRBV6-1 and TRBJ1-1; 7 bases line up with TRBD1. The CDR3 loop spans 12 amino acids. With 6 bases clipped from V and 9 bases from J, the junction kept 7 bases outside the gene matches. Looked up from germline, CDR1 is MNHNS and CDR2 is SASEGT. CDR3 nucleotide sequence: TGTGCCAGCAGGGCCAGACAGGGCCAAGCTTTCTTT. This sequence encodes CASRARQGQAFF.

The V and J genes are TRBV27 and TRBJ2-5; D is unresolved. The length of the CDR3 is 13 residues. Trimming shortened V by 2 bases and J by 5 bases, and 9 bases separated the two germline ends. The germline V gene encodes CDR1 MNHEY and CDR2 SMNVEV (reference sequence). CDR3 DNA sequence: TGTGCCAGCAGTTTAATCGGCAGGGAGACCCAGTACTTC. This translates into CASSLIGRETQYF.

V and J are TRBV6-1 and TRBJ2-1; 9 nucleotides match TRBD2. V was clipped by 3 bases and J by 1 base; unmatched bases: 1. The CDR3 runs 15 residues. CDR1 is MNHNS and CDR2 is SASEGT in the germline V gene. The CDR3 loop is CASSEAGGSYNEQFF. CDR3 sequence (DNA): TGTGCCAGCAGTGAGGCGGGAGGGTCCTACAATGAGCAGTTCTTC.

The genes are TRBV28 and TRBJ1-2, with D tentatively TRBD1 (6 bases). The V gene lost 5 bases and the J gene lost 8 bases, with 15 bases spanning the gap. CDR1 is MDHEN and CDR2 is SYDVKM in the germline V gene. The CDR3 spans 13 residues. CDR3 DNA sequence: TGTGCCAGCAGTGCACCGACAGGATCCGGCTACACCTTC. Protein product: CASSAPTGSGYTF.

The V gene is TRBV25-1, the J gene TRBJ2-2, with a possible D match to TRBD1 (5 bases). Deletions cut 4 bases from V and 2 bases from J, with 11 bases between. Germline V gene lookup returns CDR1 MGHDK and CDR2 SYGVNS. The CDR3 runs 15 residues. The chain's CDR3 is CASSAFRVNTGELFF. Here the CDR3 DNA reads TGTGCCAGCAGTGCCTTCAGGGTTAACACCGGGGAGCTGTTTTTT. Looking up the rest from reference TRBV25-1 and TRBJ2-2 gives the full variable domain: EADIYQTPRYLVIGTGKKITLECSQTMGHDKMYWYQQDPGMELHLIHYSYGVNSTEKGDLSSESTVSRIRTEHFPLTLESARPSHTSQYLCASSAFRVNTGELFFGEGSRLTVL.

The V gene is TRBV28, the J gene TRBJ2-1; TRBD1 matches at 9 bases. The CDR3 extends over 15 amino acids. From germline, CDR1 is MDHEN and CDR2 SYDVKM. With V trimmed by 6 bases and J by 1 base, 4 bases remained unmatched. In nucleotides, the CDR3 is TGTGCCAGCAGCGCCGGGACAGGGTCCTACAATGAGCAGTTCTTC. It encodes CASSAGTGSYNEQFF.

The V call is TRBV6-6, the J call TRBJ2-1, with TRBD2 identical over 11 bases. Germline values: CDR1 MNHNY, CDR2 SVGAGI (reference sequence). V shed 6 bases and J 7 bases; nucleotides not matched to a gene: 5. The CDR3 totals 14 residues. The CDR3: CASSLASGRNEQFF. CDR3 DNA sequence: TGTGCCAGCAGCCTAGCTAGCGGGAGGAATGAGCAGTTCTTC.

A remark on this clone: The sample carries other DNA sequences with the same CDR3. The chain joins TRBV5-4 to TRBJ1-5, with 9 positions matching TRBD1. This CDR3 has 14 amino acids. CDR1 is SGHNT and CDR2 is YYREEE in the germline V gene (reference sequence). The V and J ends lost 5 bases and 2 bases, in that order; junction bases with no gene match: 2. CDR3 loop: CASSRDRGNQPQHF. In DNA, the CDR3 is TGTGCCAGCAGTCGGGACAGGGGCAATCAGCCCCAGCATTTT.

CDR3 nucleotide sequence: TGTGCCAGCAGCCCCGAAGGGACAGGGAATCAGCCCCAGCATTTT. Protein sequence: CASSPEGTGNQPQHF. The chain employs TRBV11-2 and TRBJ1-5; 9 bases map to TRBD1. From germline, CDR1 is SGHAT and CDR2 FQNNGV. This CDR3 has 15 residues. With 5 bases clipped from V and 4 bases from J, the junction kept 6 bases outside the gene matches. Based on the CDR3 plus reference TRBV11-2 and TRBJ1-5, the full variable domain is EAGVAQSPRYKIIEKRQSVAFWCNPISGHATLYWYQQILGQGPKLLIQFQNNGVVDDSQLPKDRFSAERLKGVDSTLKIQPAKLEDSAVYLCASSPEGTGNQPQHFGDGTRLSIL.

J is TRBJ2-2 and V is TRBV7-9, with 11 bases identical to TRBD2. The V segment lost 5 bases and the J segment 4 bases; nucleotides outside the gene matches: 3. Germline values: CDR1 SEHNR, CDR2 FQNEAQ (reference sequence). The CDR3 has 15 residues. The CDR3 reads CASSAGLAGTGELFF. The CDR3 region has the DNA TGTGCCAGCAGCGCAGGACTAGCGGGCACCGGGGAGCTGTTTTTT.

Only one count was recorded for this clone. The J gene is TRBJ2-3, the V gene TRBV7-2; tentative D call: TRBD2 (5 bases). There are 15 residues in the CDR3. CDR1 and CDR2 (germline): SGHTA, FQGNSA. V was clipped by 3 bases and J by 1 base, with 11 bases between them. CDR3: CASSLAMRGTDTQYF. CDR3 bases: TGTGCCAGCAGCTTGGCCATGAGGGGCACAGATACGCAGTATTTT.